This T cell receptor (beta chain) was sequenced for a study of siplizumab effects on memory and regulatory T cells. Whole-study findings and limits: Siplizumab, the agent tested, significantly reduced alloreactive sequences traceable to unstimulated CD4+ memory cells. A major contribution to the alloresponse seemed to be made by naive T cells, which seemed more diverse than memory cells. Under siplizumab, an average approximately 69% of mappable alloreactive CD4+ clones were Treg-derived, compared with 25% to 30% in controls. Sequences below about 10^-5 frequency were poorly captured. As a result, only a minor fraction of alloreactive clones mapped to unstimulated subsets.

In germline, CDR1 is SGHVS, CDR2 FQNEAQ. V shed 7 bases, J shed 2 bases, and the junction held 9 bases outside the gene matches. The CDR3 covers 15 residues. TCRdb's copy holds only in-frame clones and misses some; the assay was immunoSEQ multiplex PCR. The table includes about 40,000 clones, 70% to 90% detected once. Notes on this clone: Its antigen is as yet unknown.

The origin of this receptor is a human donor in good health. The chain links TRBV7-8 to TRBJ2-7, with TRBD1 identical over 9 bases. What was sequenced was naive CD4+ T cells sorted from blood. The CDR3 loop reads CASTPRRDRAYEQYF. CDR3 sequence (DNA): TGTGCCAGCACCCCTCGCCGGGACAGGGCCTACGAGCAGTACTTC.